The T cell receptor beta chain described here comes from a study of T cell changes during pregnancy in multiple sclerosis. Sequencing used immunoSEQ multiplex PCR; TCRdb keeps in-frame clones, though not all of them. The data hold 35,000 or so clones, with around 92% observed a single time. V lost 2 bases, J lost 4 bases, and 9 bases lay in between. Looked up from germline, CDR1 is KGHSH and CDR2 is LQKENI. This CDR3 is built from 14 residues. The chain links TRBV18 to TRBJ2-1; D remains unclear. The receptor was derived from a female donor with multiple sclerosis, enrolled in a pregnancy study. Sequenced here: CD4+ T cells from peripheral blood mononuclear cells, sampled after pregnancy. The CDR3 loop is CASSPIGKYNEQFF. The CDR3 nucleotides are TGTGCCAGCTCACCAATCGGTAAATACAATGAGCAGTTCTTC.